Shown below are 29 T cell receptor beta chains from a single sample sequenced in a study of blood T cells in healthy people across ages. Next came a second PCR, run for roughly 6 to 11 cycles, which used a sample-barcoded 5' primer along with a J-beta primer mix. TCRdb processed the 5' RACE reads anew with MiXCR; each CDR3 protein has one entry. The sample carries 800,000 to 950,000 distinct CDR3 sequences, about 29% recorded once. This sample was also put to use in a study of T cells of mothers and their children.

The sample consisted of blood. All receptors come from a woman in her thirties or forties in good health.

This sequence joins TRBV27 and TRBJ2-3; D is unclear. CDR1 is MNHEY and CDR2 is SMNVEV in the germline V gene (reference sequence). The CDR3 has 15 amino acids. Trimming removed 8 bases from V and 1 base from J, with 16 bases in between. The chain's CDR3 is CASSDGWAGTDTQYF. The DNA for the CDR3 is TGTGCCAGCTCCGACGGATGGGCGGGCACAGATACGCAGTATTTT.

This clonotype was detected ten times or more. The V gene is TRBV12-3 or TRBV12-4, the J gene TRBJ1-2; no definite D call. The V end lost 5 bases, the J end lost 2 bases, and 3 bases lay between the germline ends. The CDR3 has 11 residues. The CDR3 region is CASSGNYGYTF. The CDR3 DNA is TGTGCCAGCAGTGGGAACTATGGCTACACCTTC.

In the case of this clonotype: At one of its ends the junction is not consistent with the germline gene, which may arise from a read error. The chain combines TRBV6-2 or TRBV6-3 with TRBJ2-2; D is perhaps TRBD2 (5 bases). CDR3 size: 13 residues. Germline V gene data show CDR1 as MNHEY and CDR2 as SVGEGT. CDR3: CASSSRTPGELFF. The DNA for the CDR3 is TGTGCCAGCAGTTCTAGGACTCCCGGGGAACTGTTTTTT.

This clonotype was counted many times. V gene TRBV7-2 combines with J gene TRBJ2-7, with D uncertain. CDR3 length equals 13 residues. Trimming removed 6 bases from V and 2 bases from J, with 11 bases in between. Germline CDR1 and CDR2: SGHTA and FQGNSA. The CDR3 sequence: CASSPTWTYEQYF. In nucleotides, the CDR3 is TGTGCCAGCAGTCCCACGTGGACCTACGAGCAGTACTTC. The entire variable domain, with the rest obtained from reference TRBV7-2 and TRBJ2-7, is as follows: GAGVSQSPSNKVTEKGKDVELRCDPISGHTALYWYRQSLGQGLEFLIYFQGNSAPDKSGLPSDRFSAERTGGSVSTLTIQRTQQEDSAVYLCASSPTWTYEQYFGPGTRLTVT.

There are many counts of this clonotype. The J gene is TRBJ2-7, the V gene TRBV27; D may be TRBD2 (6 bases). CDR1 is MNHEY and CDR2 is SMNVEV in the germline V gene (reference sequence). V lost 3 bases and J 0 bases, leaving 9 bases between the germline ends. The CDR3 runs to 14 residues. This CDR3 reads CASSFAGSSYEQYF. The DNA of the CDR3 is TGTGCCAGCAGTTTCGCCGGGAGCTCCTACGAGCAGTACTTC.

This clonotype came up a few times. This chain connects TRBV5-4 to TRBJ2-5, with D maybe TRBD2 (6 bases). CDR3 length: 14 amino acids. V lost 4 bases, J lost 1 base, and 11 bases lay in between. The germline V gene has CDR1 SGHNT and CDR2 YYREEE (reference sequence). As DNA, the CDR3 is TGTGCCAGCAGCACCGGGGGTTTCCAAGAGACCCAGTACTTC. It encodes CASSTGGFQETQYF.

This clonotype was counted only a few times. The chain recombines TRBV7-8 with TRBJ2-3; TRBD1 matches 10 bases. Germline CDR1 SGHVS, CDR2 FQNEAQ. The CDR3 is 17 amino acids. J was trimmed by 5 bases and V by 5 bases; bases with no gene match: 13. CDR3 nucleotide sequence: TGTGCCAGCAGCGACCCCCCGGGACAGGGGAGAGGAGATACGCAGTATTTT. It translates to CASSDPPGQGRGDTQYF. The variable domain in full, completed from reference TRBV7-8 and TRBJ2-3, reads GAGVSQSPRYKVAKRGQDVALRCDPISGHVSLFWYQQALGQGPEFLTYFQNEAQLDKSGLPSDRFFAERPEGSVSTLKIQRTQQEDSAVYLCASSDPPGQGRGDTQYFGPGTRLTVL.

This clonotype was recorded a few times. The rearrangement uses TRBV6-1 and TRBJ2-7, with D perhaps matching TRBD1 (6 bases). With 8 bases removed from V and 3 bases from J, the gap between germline ends came to 11 bases. The V gene's germline CDR1 is MNHNS and CDR2 SASEGT. This CDR3 is built from 12 residues. The CDR3 spells CASRDTHYEQYF. For the CDR3, the DNA is TGTGCCAGCCGGGACACCCACTACGAGCAGTACTTC.

The V gene is TRBV27, the J gene TRBJ2-2; tentatively, D is TRBD1 or TRBD2 (7 bases each). The V gene's germline CDR1 is MNHEY and CDR2 SMNVEV (reference sequence). Trimming left V 5 bases short and J 4 bases short, with 14 bases between. The CDR3 totals 15 residues. CDR3 sequence (DNA): TGTGCCAGCAGTGCTACAGGGGAGGGCACCGGGGAGCTGTTTTTT. Protein sequence: CASSATGEGTGELFF.

As to this clonotype: A much larger clonotype is one base distant, so this may be a read error. This sequence joins TRBV2 and TRBJ2-7, with 7 bases aligning to TRBD1. The CDR3 totals 14 residues. Germline V gene sequence: CDR1 SNHLY, CDR2 FYNNEI. The CDR3 DNA is TGTGCCAGCAGGGAAGGACAGGCGAGCTACGAGCAGTACTTC. Translated: CASREGQASYEQYF. Full variable domain (missing parts from reference TRBV2 and TRBJ2-7): EPEVTQTPSHQVTQMGQEVILRCVPISNHLYFYWYRQILGQKVEFLVSFYNNEISEKSEIFDDQFSVERPDGSNFTLKIRSTKLEDSAMYFCASREGQASYEQYFGPGTRLTVT.

This clonotype was counted at least ten times. This sequence joins TRBV7-2 and TRBJ2-1; a possible D gene is TRBD2 (6 bases). The CDR3 consists of 16 residues. V lost 6 bases, J lost 1 base, and 16 bases lay in between. The germline V gene encodes CDR1 SGHTA and CDR2 FQGNSA. CDR3 nucleotides: TGTGCCAGCAGTTCCGGACTGGCGGGGTCCTACAATGAGCAGTTCTTC. Protein: CASSSGLAGSYNEQFF.

The genes are TRBV6-2 or TRBV6-3 and TRBJ2-7, with D unresolved. The CDR3 consists of 11 residues. Germline V lookup: CDR1 MNHEY, CDR2 SVGEGT. Trimming left V 6 bases short and J 4 bases short, with 7 bases between. The CDR3 protein is CASRAIYEQYF. The DNA for the CDR3 is TGTGCCAGCAGGGCCATATACGAGCAGTACTTC.

Only a few counts were recorded for this clonotype. The V and J genes are TRBV9 and TRBJ1-2; D is ambiguous. The V end lost 0 bases, the J end lost 2 bases, and 14 bases lay between the germline ends. The CDR3 totals 16 residues. Germline CDR1 SGDLS, CDR2 YYNGEE. The CDR3 DNA follows: TGTGCCAGCAGCGTAGATGTGGGAGGGCTCAACTATGGCTACACCTTC. It translates to CASSVDVGGLNYGYTF.

This clonotype has only a few counts. This clone may be a read error of a much larger clone one base away. The chain carries TRBV28 and TRBJ2-7; 10 nucleotides line up with TRBD2. The CDR3 is made up of 14 amino acids. Germline V CDR1 and CDR2: MDHEN, SYDVKM. V shed 6 bases, J shed 7 bases, and the junction held 9 bases outside the gene matches. The CDR3 DNA reads TGTGCCAGCAGATCTAGCGGGGGTGGTAATGAGCAGTACTTC. Its protein is CASRSSGGGNEQYF.

Worth noting for this clonotype: A read error may produce the germline difference seen at one junction end. The rearrangement links TRBV12-3 or TRBV12-4 to TRBJ2-7; 8 positions agree with TRBD1. This CDR3 is built from 16 residues. The CDR3 nucleotides read TGTGCCTGCAGTTTATCGACAGGGGCCATACACGACGAGCAGTACTTC. It specifies CACSLSTGAIHDEQYF.

The chain recombines TRBV4-2 with TRBJ2-1, with D perhaps matching TRBD2 (5 bases). The germline V gene encodes CDR1 LGHNA and CDR2 YNFKEQ. The CDR3 is made up of 15 amino acids. V lost 0 bases, J lost 2 bases, and 8 bases lay in between. The CDR3 reads CASSQETGTYNEQFF. Here the CDR3 DNA reads TGTGCCAGCAGCCAAGAAACGGGGACCTACAATGAGCAGTTCTTC.

V gene TRBV20-1 combines with J gene TRBJ2-3, with TRBD2 matching 12 bases. Trimming took 1 base from V and 11 from J; bases not matched to a gene: 7. The germline V gene encodes CDR1 DFQATT and CDR2 SNEGSKA (reference sequence). The CDR3 consists of 14 residues. In nucleotides, the CDR3 is TGCAGTGCTAGAGCATCTAGCGGGGGGGCTGGGCAGTATTTT. It is translated as CSARASSGGAGQYF.

This clonotype was counted a few times. The rearrangement uses TRBV27 and TRBJ1-4; D is unresolved. The V gene's germline CDR1 is MNHEY and CDR2 SMNVEV (reference sequence). V lost 5 bases to trimming and J lost 2 bases, with 12 bases between them. The CDR3 contains 15 residues. In DNA form, the CDR3 reads TGTGCCAGCAGTCCGCCGGAATTGACTAATGAAAAACTGTTTTTT. Amino acid sequence: CASSPPELTNEKLFF.

The rearrangement uses TRBV20-1 and TRBJ2-5, with D maybe TRBD2 (6 bases). V was clipped by 2 bases and J by 7 bases, with 8 bases between them. CDR1 and CDR2 (germline): DFQATT, SNEGSKA (reference sequence). This CDR3 is built from 11 residues. CDR3 amino acids: CSARRRGTQYF. Here the CDR3 DNA reads TGCAGTGCTAGAAGGAGGGGGACCCAGTACTTC.

This clonotype was observed a few times. The chain links TRBV12-3 or TRBV12-4 to TRBJ1-4, with 9 positions matching TRBD1. The CDR3 length is 15 residues. The trim removed 3 bases at V and 14 bases at J, leaving 13 bases unmatched. CDR3 in DNA: TGTGCCAGCAGTTTGGGATCTCGACAGGGGGTAATGCTGTTTTTT. This translates into CASSLGSRQGVMLFF.

This chain links TRBV6-1 with TRBJ1-1, with D tentatively TRBD1 (6 bases). The germline V gene has CDR1 MNHNS and CDR2 SASEGT. CDR3 length: 14 residues. Trimming removed 10 bases from V and 10 bases from J, with 25 bases in between. The CDR3 DNA reads as TGTGCCAACCGCAGAGGGACATATTACGAGGGAGCTTTCTTT. The encoded protein is CANRRGTYYEGAFF.

At least ten counts were recorded for this clonotype. The CDR3 spells CSVDLMVARQAFF. The CDR3, as DNA: TGCAGCGTTGATCTTATGGTCGCCCGTCAAGCTTTCTTT. V and J are TRBV29-1 and TRBJ1-1, with D unclear. Germline-derived CDR1 and CDR2 are SQVTM and ANQGSEA. The CDR3 spans 13 residues. Deletions cut 3 bases from V and 9 bases from J, with 17 bases between.

The table lists this clonotype with many counts. V and J are TRBV5-1 and TRBJ2-3, with 7 bases identical to TRBD1. The J segment lost 4 bases and the V segment lost 3 bases, leaving 5 bases of the junction unmatched. There are 14 residues in the CDR3. The germline CDR1 and CDR2 sequences are SGHRS and YFSETQ. CDR3 sequence reads: CASSYGTAADTQYF. The CDR3 nucleotides read TGCGCCAGCAGCTACGGGACAGCCGCAGATACGCAGTATTTT. Drawing the rest from reference TRBV5-1 and TRBJ2-3, the complete variable domain is KAGVTQTPRYLIKTRGQQVTLSCSPISGHRSVSWYQQTPGQGLQFLFEYFSETQRNKGNFPGRFSGRQFSNSRSEMNVSTLELGDSALYLCASSYGTAADTQYFGPGTRLTVL.

This clonotype has a count of ten or more. The V call is TRBV10-3, the J call TRBJ1-2; D is undetermined. The CDR3 contains 15 residues. Deletions cut 3 bases from V and 5 bases from J, with 16 bases between. Germline CDR1 and CDR2: ENHRY and SYGVKD. CDR3 nucleotide sequence: TGTGCCATCAGTGAAGGCGAACGGAGACGTTATGGCTACACCTTC. Its protein product is CAISEGERRRYGYTF.

This clonotype came up a few times. The gene calls are TRBV6-1 and TRBJ1-4; D may be TRBD1 (6 bases). This CDR3 comprises 16 residues. V lost 7 bases to trimming and J lost 2 bases, with 17 bases between them. CDR1 MNHNS and CDR2 SASEGT come from the germline V gene. CDR3 region: CASNLALGQTNEKLFF. In DNA, the CDR3 is TGTGCCAGCAACCTAGCCCTCGGACAGACTAATGAAAAACTGTTTTTT.

This clonotype appeared many times. Here the CDR3 reads CASSLGYRTDTQYF. Written as DNA, the CDR3 is TGTGCCAGCAGTCTTGGGTATCGCACAGATACGCAGTATTTT. The chain is built from TRBV27 and TRBJ2-3, with D unclear. The germline V gene has CDR1 MNHEY and CDR2 SMNVEV (reference sequence). V lost 5 bases to trimming and J lost 1 base, with 10 bases between them. The CDR3 loop spans 14 amino acids.

This clonotype was seen a handful of times. J is TRBJ2-5 and V is TRBV7-2, with D unresolved. CDR1 is SGHTA and CDR2 is FQGNSA in the germline V gene. The germline V and J ends were trimmed by 1 base and 5 bases, with 14 bases remaining between them. The CDR3 contains 15 residues. The CDR3 spells CASSLEGRRGETQYF. The CDR3 coding sequence is TGTGCCAGCAGCTTAGAGGGCAGGCGTGGGGAGACCCAGTACTTC.

The chain is built from TRBV5-5 and TRBJ2-1; TRBD2 agrees at 16 bases. CDR3 length: 17 residues. The germline gives CDR1 SGHKS, CDR2 YYEKEE (reference sequence). With V trimmed by 4 bases and J by 7 bases, 8 bases remained unmatched. In DNA, the CDR3 is TGTGCCAGCAGCATCGGGACTAGCGGGGGGGGTTTAAATGAGCAGTTCTTC. As protein: CASSIGTSGGGLNEQFF.

To note about this clonotype: The junction departs from germline at one end; a sequencing error may be responsible. V gene TRBV4-3 combines with J gene TRBJ2-7; D is possibly TRBD1 (5 bases). CDR3 length: 13 amino acids. The germline gives CDR1 LGHNA, CDR2 YSLEER. The chain's CDR3 is CAGSQDRIGEQYF. CDR3 DNA: TGCGCCGGCAGCCAAGACAGAATAGGCGAGCAGTACTTC.